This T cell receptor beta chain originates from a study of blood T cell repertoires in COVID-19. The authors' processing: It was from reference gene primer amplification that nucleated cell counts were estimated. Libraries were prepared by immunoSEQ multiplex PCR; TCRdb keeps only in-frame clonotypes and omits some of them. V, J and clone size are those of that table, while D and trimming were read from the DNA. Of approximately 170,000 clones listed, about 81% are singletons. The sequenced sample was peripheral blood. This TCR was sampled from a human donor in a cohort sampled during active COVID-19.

DNA of the CDR3: TGTGCCACCAGCAGAGCTGCGGCAGGGTGGTACCCTAATCAGCCCCAGCATTTT. Translation gives CATSRAAAGWYPNQPQHF. The J gene is TRBJ1-5, the V gene TRBV15; D perhaps matches TRBD1 (5 bases). Germline V gene data show CDR1 as LNHNV and CDR2 as YYDKDF (reference sequence). Deletions cut 1 base from V and 4 bases from J, with 20 bases between. CDR3 length: 18 residues.